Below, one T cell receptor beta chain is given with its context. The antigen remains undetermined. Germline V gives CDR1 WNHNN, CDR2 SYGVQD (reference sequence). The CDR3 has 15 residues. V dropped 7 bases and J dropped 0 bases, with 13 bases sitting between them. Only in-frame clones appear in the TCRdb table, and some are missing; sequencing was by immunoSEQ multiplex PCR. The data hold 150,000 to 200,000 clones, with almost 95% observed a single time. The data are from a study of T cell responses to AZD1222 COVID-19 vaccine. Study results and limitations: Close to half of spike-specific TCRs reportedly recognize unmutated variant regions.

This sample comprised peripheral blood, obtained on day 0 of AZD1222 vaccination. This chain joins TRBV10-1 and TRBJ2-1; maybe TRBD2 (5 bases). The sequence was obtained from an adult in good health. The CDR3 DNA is TGCGCCAGCACTCCAGCGGCAAGCTCCTACAATGAGCAGTTCTTC. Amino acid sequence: CASTPAASSYNEQFF.